These T cell receptor beta chains were read from a single sample in a study of identical twins. TCRdb re-derived calls from the 5' RACE reads in MiXCR, one entry per CDR3 protein. The data show about 460,000 distinct CDR3 sequences, with approximately 15% seen just once and roughly 0.5% held by the top ten. This sample also belongs to another study, concerning yellow fever vaccine responses in identical twins.

Source material: CD4+ T cells sorted from blood. The receptors were sampled from a woman younger than 35 in good health. Both conserved end residues are part of each CDR3. The D gene is left open where the match is weak. The listing skips clone size in some rows; elsewhere it reads once, few, many or a size class.

j_call,v_call,d_call,clone_size,cdr3_aa,cdr3_nt
TRBJ2-1,TRBV6-1,TRBD1,few,CASRQDRGGNEQFF,TGTGCCAGCAGACAGGACAGGGGAGGCAATGAGCAGTTCTTC
TRBJ2-7,TRBV6-1,TRBD2,few,CASSRSSGRSSRNEQYF,TGTGCCAGCAGCAGATCTAGCGGGAGAAGTTCCCGCAACGAGCAGTACTTC
TRBJ2-3,TRBV4-2,.,.,CASSQAPDVKVDLTDTQYF,TGTGCCAGCAGCCAAGCCCCCGACGTTAAGGTGGACCTCACAGATACGCAGTATTTT
TRBJ2-1,TRBV19,TRBD1,.,CASTTGTGSNNEQFF,TGTGCCAGTACCACCGGGACAGGGTCCAACAATGAGCAGTTCTTC
TRBJ2-3,TRBV3-1,TRBD1,.,CASSRLPGTGFGDTQYF,TGTGCCAGCAGCCGCCTCCCCGGGACAGGGTTTGGAGATACGCAGTATTTT
TRBJ2-5,TRBV6-5,TRBD2,.,CASSYATSGGARETQYF,TGTGCCAGCAGTTACGCCACTAGCGGGGGGGCTAGGGAGACCCAGTACTTC
TRBJ1-1,TRBV4-3,.,.,CASSQDGRGTEAFF,TGCGCCAGCAGCCAAGATGGTAGGGGTACTGAAGCTTTCTTT
TRBJ2-3,TRBV5-6,.,few,CASSLAGQLNTDTQYF,TGTGCCAGCAGCTTGGCGGGGCAACTCAACACAGATACGCAGTATTTT
TRBJ2-7,TRBV7-2,.,.,CASSIGTALYEQYF,TGTGCCAGCAGCATCGGGACGGCCCTATACGAGCAGTACTTC
TRBJ2-7,TRBV6-5,TRBD2,few,CASSYSGLAASSYEQYF,TGTGCCAGCAGTTACTCGGGACTAGCGGCGAGCTCCTACGAGCAGTACTTC
TRBJ2-5,TRBV5-1,.,.,CASSFTSYQETQYF,TGCGCCAGCAGCTTCACTAGCTATCAAGAGACCCAGTACTTC
TRBJ2-5,TRBV5-1,TRBD1,many,CASSVTGTAIQETQYF,TGCGCCAGCAGCGTAACCGGGACAGCAATCCAAGAGACCCAGTACTTC
TRBJ1-1,TRBV12-3/TRBV12-4,.,.,CASLGGAYTEAFF,TGTGCCAGCTTAGGCGGGGCTTATACTGAAGCTTTCTTT
TRBJ1-2,TRBV20-1,TRBD1,few,CSAVHRGNYGYTF,TGCAGTGCTGTTCACAGGGGCAACTATGGCTACACCTTC
TRBJ2-5,TRBV7-6,TRBD2,few,CASSLGSSGGIGETQYF,TGTGCCAGCAGCTTAGGTAGTAGCGGGGGTATAGGAGAGACCCAGTACTTC
TRBJ2-4,TRBV20-1,.,few,CSATDRRAKNIQYF,TGCAGTGCTACGGACAGACGTGCCAAAAACATTCAGTACTTC
TRBJ2-2,TRBV15,.,few,CATSRDVQGRIGELFF,TGTGCCACCAGCAGAGATGTGCAGGGCCGGATCGGGGAGCTGTTTTTT
TRBJ2-7,TRBV3-1,.,.,CASSHSASYEQYF,TGTGCCAGCAGCCACTCCGCCTCCTACGAGCAGTACTTC
TRBJ2-5,TRBV7-2,TRBD1,.,CASSLGRDSKTQYF,TGTGCCAGCAGCTTAGGAAGGGACAGTAAGACCCAGTACTTC
TRBJ2-2,TRBV12-3/TRBV12-4,.,few,CASSPAWSNTGELFF,TGTGCCAGCTCCCCCGCCTGGTCGAACACCGGGGAGCTGTTTTTT
TRBJ2-1,TRBV24-1,TRBD1,.,CATSDFTGVSYNEQFF,TGTGCCACCAGTGATTTTACAGGGGTCTCCTACAATGAGCAGTTCTTC
TRBJ2-3,TRBV28,.,.,CASSSRSWGDTQYF,TGTGCCAGCAGTTCCCGTTCATGGGGGGATACGCAGTATTTT
TRBJ2-6,TRBV6-5,.,many,CASSYQGGSSGANVLTF,TGTGCCAGCAGTTACCAGGGGGGCAGCTCTGGGGCCAACGTCCTGACTTTC
TRBJ2-3,TRBV6-2/TRBV6-3,.,.,CASRKRSIVDTQYF,TGTGCCAGCAGAAAGCGGAGTATCGTTGATACGCAGTATTTT
TRBJ2-7,TRBV20-1,.,few,CSASISTHEQYF,TGCAGTGCTAGCATATCTACCCACGAGCAGTACTTC
TRBJ2-1,TRBV20-1,TRBD2,.,CSARSGDYNYNEQFF,TGCAGTGCTAGATCCGGGGACTATAATTACAATGAGCAGTTCTTC
TRBJ2-2,TRBV9,.,many,CASSVDRTGELFF,TGTGCCAGCAGCGTAGACAGGACCGGGGAGCTGTTTTTT
TRBJ2-3,TRBV20-1,TRBD2,few,CSASPSGITDTQYF,TGCAGTGCTAGTCCTAGCGGTATCACAGATACGCAGTATTTT
TRBJ1-5,TRBV4-1,TRBD1,.,CASSQIRQGARGPQHF,TGCGCCAGCAGCCAAATACGACAGGGGGCGCGAGGGCCCCAGCATTTT
TRBJ1-4,TRBV6-5,.,few,CASSYGQINEKLFF,TGTGCCAGCAGTTACGGGCAGATTAATGAAAAACTGTTTTTT
TRBJ2-5,TRBV7-9,.,.,CASSPSRGSAETQYF,TGTGCCAGCAGCCCGTCCAGGGGATCTGCGGAGACCCAGTACTTC
TRBJ1-1,TRBV3-1,.,many,CASSQDWIVRF,TGTGCCAGCAGCCAAGATTGGATCGTACGCTTT
TRBJ2-7,TRBV5-4,TRBD1,few,CASSRDPTGSSEQYF,TGTGCCAGCAGCCGCGATCCGACAGGGTCAAGCGAGCAGTACTTC
TRBJ2-6,TRBV19,.,few,CASSIESGANVLTF,TGTGCCAGTAGTATAGAGTCTGGGGCCAACGTCCTGACTTTC
TRBJ2-2,TRBV7-9,.,few,CASSLAGSNYTGELFF,TGTGCCAGCAGCTTAGCGGGTTCTAATTACACCGGGGAGCTGTTTTTT
TRBJ2-5,TRBV5-1,.,.,CASSLGLGEHLQETQYF,TGCGCCAGCAGCTTGGGACTAGGCGAGCACCTACAAGAGACCCAGTACTTC
TRBJ2-7,TRBV7-2,.,few,CASSLGSSIGYEQYF,TGTGCCAGCAGCCTCGGGAGTTCGATAGGCTACGAGCAGTACTTC
TRBJ1-1,TRBV28,TRBD1,.,CASSPVGTVRGTEAFF,TGTGCCAGCAGTCCCGTCGGGACAGTGAGAGGCACTGAAGCTTTCTTT
TRBJ2-5,TRBV24-1,TRBD1,few,CATSDTDRGPLETQYF,TGTGCCACCAGTGATACGGACAGGGGGCCTTTGGAGACCCAGTACTTC
TRBJ2-7,TRBV3-1,TRBD1,.,CASSQVDRAYEQYF,TGTGCCAGCAGCCAAGTGGACAGGGCCTACGAGCAGTACTTC
TRBJ1-6,TRBV7-2,.,many,CASSLVWQSSPLHF,TGTGCCAGCAGCTTAGTATGGCAGTCTTCACCCCTCCACTTT
TRBJ2-7,TRBV10-3,.,many,CAISDSYEQYF,TGTGCCATCAGTGATTCCTACGAGCAGTACTTC